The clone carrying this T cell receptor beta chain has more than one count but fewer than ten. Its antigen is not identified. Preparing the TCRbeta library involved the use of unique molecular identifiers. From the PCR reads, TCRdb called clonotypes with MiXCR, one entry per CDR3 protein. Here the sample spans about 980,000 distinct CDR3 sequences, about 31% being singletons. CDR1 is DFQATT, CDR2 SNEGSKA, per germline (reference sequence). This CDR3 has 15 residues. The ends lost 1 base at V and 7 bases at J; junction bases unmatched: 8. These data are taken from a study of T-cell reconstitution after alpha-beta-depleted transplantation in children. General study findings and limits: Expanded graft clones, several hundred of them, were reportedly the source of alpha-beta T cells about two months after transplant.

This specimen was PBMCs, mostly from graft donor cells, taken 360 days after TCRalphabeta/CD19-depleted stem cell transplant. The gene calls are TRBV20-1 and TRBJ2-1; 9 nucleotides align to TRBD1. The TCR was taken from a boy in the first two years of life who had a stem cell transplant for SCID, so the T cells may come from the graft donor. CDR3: CSARGDRESPNEQFF. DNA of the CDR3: TGCAGTGCTAGAGGGGACAGGGAGTCACCGAATGAGCAGTTCTTC.